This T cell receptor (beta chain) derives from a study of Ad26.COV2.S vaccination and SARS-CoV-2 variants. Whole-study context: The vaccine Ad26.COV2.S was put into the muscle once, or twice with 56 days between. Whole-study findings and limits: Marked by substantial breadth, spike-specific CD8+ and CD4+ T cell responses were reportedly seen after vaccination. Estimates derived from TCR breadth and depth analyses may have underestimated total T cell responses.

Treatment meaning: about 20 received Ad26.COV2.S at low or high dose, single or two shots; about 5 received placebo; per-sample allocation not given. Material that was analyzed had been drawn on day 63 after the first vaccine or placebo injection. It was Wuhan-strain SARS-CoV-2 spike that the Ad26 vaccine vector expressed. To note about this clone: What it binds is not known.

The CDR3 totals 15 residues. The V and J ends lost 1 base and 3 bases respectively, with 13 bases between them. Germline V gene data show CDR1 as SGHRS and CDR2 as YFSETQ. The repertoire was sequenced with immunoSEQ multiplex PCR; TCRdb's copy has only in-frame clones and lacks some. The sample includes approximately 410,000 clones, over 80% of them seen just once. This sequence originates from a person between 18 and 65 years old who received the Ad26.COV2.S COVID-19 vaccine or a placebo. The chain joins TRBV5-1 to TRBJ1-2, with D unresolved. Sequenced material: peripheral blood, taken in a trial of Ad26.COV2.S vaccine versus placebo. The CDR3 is CASSLQLGTYYGYTF. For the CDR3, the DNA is TGCGCCAGCAGCTTGCAACTCGGCACCTACTATGGCTACACCTTC.